A selection of T cell receptor beta chains follows, all from one sample in a study of identical twins. Each CDR3 protein gets one entry after TCRdb re-called the 5' RACE reads with MiXCR. The table shows 400,000 to 600,000 distinct CDR3 sequences, with approximately 20% occurring only once. This sample was shared with a second study, whose subject was yellow fever vaccine responses in identical twins.

Sequenced: CD4+ T cells sorted from blood. Source of these receptors: a young woman in good health. Each CDR3 is given with its conserved first and last residue. The D gene is left open where the match is weak. A row's size may be missing; if present it is once, few, many or a size class.

CDR3nt: TGTGCCAGCTACGGACAGGGTGGGGGAAACTATGGCTACACCTTC
CDR3aa: CASYGQGGGNYGYTF
d_gene: TRBD1
abundance: -
j_gene: TRBJ1-2
v_gene: TRBV28

CDR3nt: TGCGCCAGCAGCCGGGACGGCGGCACAGATACGCAGTATTTT
CDR3aa: CASSRDGGTDTQYF
d_gene: -
abundance: few
j_gene: TRBJ2-3
v_gene: TRBV5-1

CDR3nt: TGCGCCAGCAGCTTACAGGGGGCGGCTAGCGGAGAGACCCAGTACTTC
CDR3aa: CASSLQGAASGETQYF
d_gene: TRBD1
abundance: -
j_gene: TRBJ2-5
v_gene: TRBV5-1

CDR3nt: TGTGCCAGCAGCCAAATGGTGGGCTCTGGGGCCAACGTCCTGACTTTC
CDR3aa: CASSQMVGSGANVLTF
d_gene: -
abundance: -
j_gene: TRBJ2-6
v_gene: TRBV3-1

CDR3nt: TGCGCCAGCAGCTTGGAACAGGGACGCACTGAAGCTTTCTTT
CDR3aa: CASSLEQGRTEAFF
d_gene: -
abundance: few
j_gene: TRBJ1-1
v_gene: TRBV5-1

CDR3nt: TGTGCCAGCAGCTTAGTACGCGGGAGCTTTAGCTCCTACGAGCAGTACTTC
CDR3aa: CASSLVRGSFSSYEQYF
d_gene: TRBD2
abundance: -
j_gene: TRBJ2-7
v_gene: TRBV11-2

CDR3nt: TGTGCCAGCAGCCAAGCGTCAGCGGGGGGGAAGAACACTGAAGCTTTCTTT
CDR3aa: CASSQASAGGKNTEAFF
d_gene: -
abundance: -
j_gene: TRBJ1-1
v_gene: TRBV14

CDR3nt: TGTGCCAGCAGCGTCGTACAACGTTCACCCCTCCACTTT
CDR3aa: CASSVVQRSPLHF
d_gene: -
abundance: few
j_gene: TRBJ1-6
v_gene: TRBV28

CDR3nt: TGTGCCAGCAGGGAAGCTAGCGGGGGCTACAATGAGCAGTTCTTC
CDR3aa: CASREASGGYNEQFF
d_gene: TRBD2
abundance: many
j_gene: TRBJ2-1
v_gene: TRBV12-3/TRBV12-4

CDR3nt: TGCGCCAGCAGCCAAGCGGCGGGGGTTCTGTCCTACAATGAGCAGTTCTTC
CDR3aa: CASSQAAGVLSYNEQFF
d_gene: TRBD2
abundance: few
j_gene: TRBJ2-1
v_gene: TRBV4-1

CDR3nt: TGTGCCAGCAGCGCCCCGGGACTAGCTTGGAATGAGCAGTTCTTC
CDR3aa: CASSAPGLAWNEQFF
d_gene: TRBD2
abundance: -
j_gene: TRBJ2-1
v_gene: TRBV9

CDR3nt: TGTGCCAGCAGTCCACAGGGTATACTACAGCCCCAGCATTTT
CDR3aa: CASSPQGILQPQHF
d_gene: -
abundance: -
j_gene: TRBJ1-5
v_gene: TRBV12-3/TRBV12-4

CDR3nt: TGCAGCGTGCCGAGGGGACAGGGGTTTAGGGACTATGGCTACACCTTC
CDR3aa: CSVPRGQGFRDYGYTF
d_gene: TRBD1
abundance: few
j_gene: TRBJ1-2
v_gene: TRBV29-1

CDR3nt: TGTGCCACTGGTGGACAGGGTGTGCGCGAGCAGTACTTC
CDR3aa: CATGGQGVREQYF
d_gene: TRBD1
abundance: many
j_gene: TRBJ2-7
v_gene: TRBV7-8

CDR3nt: TGCGCCAGCAGCTTGGCCGACAGCCGACCATCCTACAATGAGCAGTTCTTC
CDR3aa: CASSLADSRPSYNEQFF
d_gene: -
abundance: few
j_gene: TRBJ2-1
v_gene: TRBV5-1

CDR3nt: TGCGCCAGCAGTTCCCCGGACACCCAAGAGACCCAGTACTTC
CDR3aa: CASSSPDTQETQYF
d_gene: -
abundance: few
j_gene: TRBJ2-5
v_gene: TRBV5-1

CDR3nt: TGCGCCAGCAGCCGGGACTTTAGCGGGGAAGGGACAGATACGCAGTATTTT
CDR3aa: CASSRDFSGEGTDTQYF
d_gene: TRBD2
abundance: few
j_gene: TRBJ2-3
v_gene: TRBV4-1

CDR3nt: TGCAGCGTTGAATGGTCAGGGCGGGCCAATGAGCAGTTCTTC
CDR3aa: CSVEWSGRANEQFF
d_gene: -
abundance: -
j_gene: TRBJ2-1
v_gene: TRBV29-1

CDR3nt: TGCAGTGCTAGTCCGTCGGTCCTGGATGAAAAACTGTTTTTT
CDR3aa: CSASPSVLDEKLFF
d_gene: -
abundance: -
j_gene: TRBJ1-4
v_gene: TRBV20-1

CDR3nt: TGCAGTGCTAGAGATCCCCGGGGGTCCCTTGAGCCCCAGTACTTC
CDR3aa: CSARDPRGSLEPQYF
d_gene: -
abundance: -
j_gene: TRBJ2-5
v_gene: TRBV20-1

CDR3nt: TGTGCCAGCAGCGTAGTCCCTGCCAATGAGCAGTTCTTC
CDR3aa: CASSVVPANEQFF
d_gene: -
abundance: few
j_gene: TRBJ2-1
v_gene: TRBV9

CDR3nt: TGCGCCAGCAGCAACGGACCCCAAGAGACCCAGTACTTC
CDR3aa: CASSNGPQETQYF
d_gene: -
abundance: -
j_gene: TRBJ2-5
v_gene: TRBV5-1

CDR3nt: TGTGCCACCTTAGCGGGGGGCCGCTACAATGAGCAGTTCTTC
CDR3aa: CATLAGGRYNEQFF
d_gene: TRBD2
abundance: few
j_gene: TRBJ2-1
v_gene: TRBV10-3

CDR3nt: TGTGCCAGCAGCCGGGACAGGACCGTGAACAATGAGCAGTTCTTC
CDR3aa: CASSRDRTVNNEQFF
d_gene: TRBD1
abundance: -
j_gene: TRBJ2-1
v_gene: TRBV6-2/TRBV6-3

CDR3nt: TGTGCCAGCAGTTCAGCCGGGACAGGGGTCTACAATGAGCAGTTCTTC
CDR3aa: CASSSAGTGVYNEQFF
d_gene: TRBD1
abundance: -
j_gene: TRBJ2-1
v_gene: TRBV6-5

CDR3nt: TGTGCTAGTGGTTCCAGGCCGAGCACAGATACGCAGTATTTT
CDR3aa: CASGSRPSTDTQYF
d_gene: -
abundance: few
j_gene: TRBJ2-3
v_gene: TRBV12-5

CDR3nt: TGCAGTGCTAAAGTAGCCAAAAACATTCAGTACTTC
CDR3aa: CSAKVAKNIQYF
d_gene: -
abundance: -
j_gene: TRBJ2-4
v_gene: TRBV20-1

CDR3nt: TGCGCCAGCAGCTTGGATAGGACTAGCGGGGGGACTAGCTCCTACAATGAGCAGTTCTTC
CDR3aa: CASSLDRTSGGTSSYNEQFF
d_gene: TRBD2
abundance: -
j_gene: TRBJ2-1
v_gene: TRBV5-1

CDR3nt: TGTGCCAGCAGTGAGAGGGGCACCTCTGGGGCCAACGTCCTGACTTTC
CDR3aa: CASSERGTSGANVLTF
d_gene: -
abundance: few
j_gene: TRBJ2-6
v_gene: TRBV2

CDR3nt: TGCGCCAGCAGACCAGACAGGGATTCAGAGACCCAGTACTTC
CDR3aa: CASRPDRDSETQYF
d_gene: TRBD1
abundance: -
j_gene: TRBJ2-5
v_gene: TRBV5-1

CDR3nt: TGCAGCGCCTGGGGTATTGAACGGGATGAGCAGTTCTTC
CDR3aa: CSAWGIERDEQFF
d_gene: -
abundance: few
j_gene: TRBJ2-1
v_gene: TRBV29-1

CDR3nt: TGTGCCAGCAGCCAAGAATCGGGAGGACAGGCGAACACTGAAGCTTTCTTT
CDR3aa: CASSQESGGQANTEAFF
d_gene: TRBD1
abundance: -
j_gene: TRBJ1-1
v_gene: TRBV4-2

CDR3nt: TGTGCCATCAGACCGGGACAGGGTAATTCACCCCTCCACTTT
CDR3aa: CAIRPGQGNSPLHF
d_gene: TRBD1
abundance: -
j_gene: TRBJ1-6
v_gene: TRBV10-3

CDR3nt: TGTGCCAGCACCCCAACGCGGGTGCATGAGCAGTTCTTC
CDR3aa: CASTPTRVHEQFF
d_gene: -
abundance: many
j_gene: TRBJ2-1
v_gene: TRBV5-6

CDR3nt: TGCGCCAGCAGCCCTGGGACTAGCGGGGGCACCCCCTTCAGGTCAGATACGCAGTATTTT
CDR3aa: CASSPGTSGGTPFRSDTQYF
d_gene: TRBD2
abundance: few
j_gene: TRBJ2-3
v_gene: TRBV5-1

CDR3nt: TGTGCCACCAGTGAGACCGGGACCCGGGGCACCGGGGAGCTGTTTTTT
CDR3aa: CATSETGTRGTGELFF
d_gene: -
abundance: few
j_gene: TRBJ2-2
v_gene: TRBV24-1

CDR3nt: TGTGCCAGTCAACAGGGATCCCAAGAGACCCAGTACTTC
CDR3aa: CASQQGSQETQYF
d_gene: -
abundance: -
j_gene: TRBJ2-5
v_gene: TRBV6-6

CDR3nt: TGTGCCAGCAGTCCGGGGAGGGTAGAGACCCAGTACTTC
CDR3aa: CASSPGRVETQYF
d_gene: TRBD2
abundance: -
j_gene: TRBJ2-5
v_gene: TRBV28

CDR3nt: TGTGCCAGCAACCACCGACAGGCTAACACCGGGGAGCTGTTTTTT
CDR3aa: CASNHRQANTGELFF
d_gene: -
abundance: -
j_gene: TRBJ2-2
v_gene: TRBV6-2/TRBV6-3

CDR3nt: TGTGCCAGCACGCTAGCTGGCGGGGGGGCGTTTGTTAATGAGCAGTTCTTC
CDR3aa: CASTLAGGGAFVNEQFF
d_gene: TRBD2
abundance: few
j_gene: TRBJ2-1
v_gene: TRBV28

CDR3nt: TGTGCCAGCAGACAAGGACTAGCGGGAATAGAGACCCAGTACTTC
CDR3aa: CASRQGLAGIETQYF
d_gene: TRBD2
abundance: -
j_gene: TRBJ2-5
v_gene: TRBV5-8

CDR3nt: TGCAGCGTTGATGACAGCTCCTACGAGCAGTACTTC
CDR3aa: CSVDDSSYEQYF
d_gene: -
abundance: few
j_gene: TRBJ2-7
v_gene: TRBV29-1

CDR3nt: TGCGCCAGCAGCTTCGGTGCAGAAATCCGGCCAGATACGCAGTATTTT
CDR3aa: CASSFGAEIRPDTQYF
d_gene: -
abundance: -
j_gene: TRBJ2-3
v_gene: TRBV5-1

CDR3nt: TGTGCCAGCAGTTTTGAGGGGGATGCCGGGGAGCTGTTTTTT
CDR3aa: CASSFEGDAGELFF
d_gene: -
abundance: -
j_gene: TRBJ2-2
v_gene: TRBV12-3/TRBV12-4

CDR3nt: TGTGCCAGCAGAGACCCCTGGACTAGCGGAGCTTACAATGAGCAGTTCTTC
CDR3aa: CASRDPWTSGAYNEQFF
d_gene: TRBD2
abundance: -
j_gene: TRBJ2-1
v_gene: TRBV2

CDR3nt: TGTGCCAGCAAAAGATCCGGGACCCAGAACACCGGGGAGCTGTTTTTT
CDR3aa: CASKRSGTQNTGELFF
d_gene: -
abundance: few
j_gene: TRBJ2-2
v_gene: TRBV6-1

CDR3nt: TGTGCCAGCAGCCTAGGGGTGGAGACCGGGGAGCTGTTTTTT
CDR3aa: CASSLGVETGELFF
d_gene: -
abundance: -
j_gene: TRBJ2-2
v_gene: TRBV9

CDR3nt: TGCGCCAGCAGCTTTGGCGGGAGGGCTTACGCCGGGGAGCTGTTTTTT
CDR3aa: CASSFGGRAYAGELFF
d_gene: TRBD2
abundance: -
j_gene: TRBJ2-2
v_gene: TRBV5-1

CDR3nt: TGTGCCAGCAGCCCTAGCGGGAGGGAGCAGTTCTTC
CDR3aa: CASSPSGREQFF
d_gene: TRBD2
abundance: -
j_gene: TRBJ2-1
v_gene: TRBV11-3

CDR3nt: TGTGCCAGCAGCTGGTTACAGGGGGCGATTCACAATGAGCAGTTCTTC
CDR3aa: CASSWLQGAIHNEQFF
d_gene: TRBD1
abundance: -
j_gene: TRBJ2-1
v_gene: TRBV5-6

CDR3nt: TGCAGCGCGGCGGATGTCTGGGGCTACACCTTC
CDR3aa: CSAADVWGYTF
d_gene: -
abundance: -
j_gene: TRBJ1-2
v_gene: TRBV29-1

CDR3nt: TGTGCCACCAGTGACCGGTGGGAGCAGTACTTC
CDR3aa: CATSDRWEQYF
d_gene: -
abundance: few
j_gene: TRBJ2-7
v_gene: TRBV24-1

CDR3nt: TGTGCCAGCAGCTTGGGGGTCATGGACCCCCTTTACAATGAGCAGTTCTTC
CDR3aa: CASSLGVMDPLYNEQFF
d_gene: -
abundance: many
j_gene: TRBJ2-1
v_gene: TRBV5-6

CDR3nt: TGTGCCAGCAGCTACAGCGGGAGTGGCGGGGAGCTGTTTTTT
CDR3aa: CASSYSGSGGELFF
d_gene: TRBD2
abundance: -
j_gene: TRBJ2-2
v_gene: TRBV3-1

CDR3nt: TGTGCCAGCAGCGTCGCAGGGGCGCAGAATTCACCCCTCCACTTT
CDR3aa: CASSVAGAQNSPLHF
d_gene: -
abundance: many
j_gene: TRBJ1-6
v_gene: TRBV3-1

CDR3nt: TGTGCCAGCAGCCAACTAGCGGGACCCGTAGCGAACACCGGGGAGCTGTTTTTT
CDR3aa: CASSQLAGPVANTGELFF
d_gene: TRBD2
abundance: -
j_gene: TRBJ2-2
v_gene: TRBV3-1

CDR3nt: TGTGCCAGCAGCCTAACGGACGTGCATAACACTGAAGCTTTCTTT
CDR3aa: CASSLTDVHNTEAFF
d_gene: -
abundance: -
j_gene: TRBJ1-1
v_gene: TRBV7-9

CDR3nt: TGTGCCAGCTCACTCAACACCGGGGACTTCCGCACAGATACGCAGTATTTT
CDR3aa: CASSLNTGDFRTDTQYF
d_gene: -
abundance: few
j_gene: TRBJ2-3
v_gene: TRBV18

CDR3nt: TGTGCCAGCAGGGATACTAGCGGCGGCAACGAGCAGTACTTC
CDR3aa: CASRDTSGGNEQYF
d_gene: TRBD2
abundance: few
j_gene: TRBJ2-7
v_gene: TRBV6-1

CDR3nt: TGTGCCAGCAGCCAGCGGGAGGGGTACAATGAGCAGTTCTTC
CDR3aa: CASSQREGYNEQFF
d_gene: TRBD2
abundance: few
j_gene: TRBJ2-1
v_gene: TRBV3-1